This TCR beta chain was captured by sequencing in a study of memory CD4+ T cells and cytomegalovirus serostatus. Study background: This sample comes from healthy Belgian adults, about 10 CMV seropositive, about 23 seronegative.

The CDR3 runs to 17 residues. Germline CDR1 MDHEN, CDR2 SYDVKM. V lost 1 base to trimming and J lost 0 bases; unmatched junction nucleotides: 5. Overall study results and limits: CD4+ memory repertoires contained 67 of 164 reported CMV TCRbeta sequences. CMV serostatus prediction reached median AUC 0.95, or 0.91 with US-trained model.

Measured with immunoSEQ multiplex PCR; TCRdb has only the in-frame clones, and not every one. In the table there are 75,000 to 95,000 clones, around 80% of which are singletons. Of note for this clone: As yet, its antigen is unknown.

The sort gate was single viable CD3+CD4+CD8-CD45RO+ cells for memory CD4+ T cells. Serostatus was set by detecting CMV pp150, pp28, p38, p52 IgG. The chain couples TRBV28 to TRBJ1-1; 10 bases line up with TRBD1. Sequenced: memory CD4+ T cells from blood. The sequence was obtained from an adult in good health and CMV-seronegative. The CDR3 sequence is CASSLSGTGVLNTEAFF. The DNA for the CDR3 is TGTGCCAGCAGTTTATCCGGGACAGGGGTTCTGAACACTGAAGCTTTCTTT.